The 18 T cell receptor beta chains presented below share a single source sample, sequenced in a study of T cell responses to AZD1222 COVID-19 vaccine. Method: immunoSEQ multiplex PCR; TCRdb's copy keeps in-frame clones and lacks some. Here the sample spans around 80,000 clones, roughly 90% being singletons. Sequencing used peripheral blood, obtained on day 0 of AZD1222 vaccination. Receptor source: an adult in good health.

This chain uses TRBV2 with TRBJ1-6; TRBD1 aligns across 7 bases. The V gene end was trimmed by 7 bases and the J gene end by 5 bases; junction bases not matched to a gene: 8. Germline-derived CDR1 and CDR2 are SNHLY and FYNNEI. The CDR3 is 15 residues long. The chain's CDR3 is CASTEQGKDNSPLHF. The CDR3 DNA reads TGTGCCAGCACGGAACAGGGGAAGGATAATTCACCCCTCCACTTT.

The V call is TRBV18, the J call TRBJ2-1; D is unresolved. Trimming left V 5 bases short and J 4 bases short, with 0 bases between. CDR3 length: 10 residues. Germline CDR1 is KGHSH and CDR2 is LQKENI. CDR3 loop: CASSYNEQFF. The CDR3 DNA reads TGTGCCAGCTCATACAATGAGCAGTTCTTC.

This clone was found a few times. Other DNA sequences within the sample encode an identical CDR3. The chain joins TRBV6-1 to TRBJ1-1; weak D call: TRBD1 (5 bases). Germline V gene data show CDR1 as MNHNS and CDR2 as SASEGT. Trimming took 1 base from V and 1 from J, leaving 10 bases between them. The CDR3 is 15 residues long. This CDR3 is CASSEVPGPNTEAFF. CDR3 nucleotides: TGTGCCAGCAGTGAAGTACCAGGGCCGAACACTGAAGCTTTCTTT.

This rearrangement joins TRBV2 to TRBJ2-1, with D possibly TRBD2 on 6 matching bases. With 9 bases removed from V and 1 base from J, the gap between germline ends came to 16 bases. The CDR3 length is 15 residues. Germline loops: CDR1 SNHLY, CDR2 FYNNEI. CDR3 sequence: CASTTSGLSYNEQFF. In DNA form, the CDR3 reads TGTGCCAGTACAACGAGCGGGCTTTCCTACAATGAGCAGTTCTTC.

The genes are TRBV2 and TRBJ1-5; D is undetermined. This CDR3 spans 15 amino acids. Per the germline V gene, CDR1 is SNHLY and CDR2 is FYNNEI. V was clipped by 4 bases and J by 0 bases, with 10 bases between them. DNA for the CDR3: TGTGCCAGCAGTGCGGTGGCAGCTAGCAATCAGCCCCAGCATTTT. Translating it yields CASSAVAASNQPQHF.

The chain employs TRBV5-1 and TRBJ2-7, with 8 bases that match TRBD1. Germline V lookup: CDR1 SGHRS, CDR2 YFSETQ. The V gene end was trimmed by 7 bases and the J gene end by 0 bases; junction bases not matched to a gene: 3. The CDR3 spans 13 residues. The CDR3 DNA is TGCGCCAGCGGGACAGGAAGCTCCTACGAGCAGTACTTC. It codes for CASGTGSSYEQYF.

V gene TRBV6-4 combines with J gene TRBJ2-3, with 11 bases matching TRBD2. This CDR3 comprises 16 residues. The ends lost 0 bases at V and 2 bases at J; junction bases unmatched: 1. CDR1 MRHNA and CDR2 SNTAGT come from the germline V gene. The CDR3 DNA is TGTGCCAGCAGTGACTCTAGCGGGGGGGCCACAGATACGCAGTATTTT. Translating it yields CASSDSSGGATDTQYF.

CDR3 DNA sequence: TGTGCCAGTAGTACGACAGGGGATAATCAGCCCCAGCATTTT. It codes for CASSTTGDNQPQHF. The chain combines TRBV19 with TRBJ1-5; TRBD1 agrees at 8 bases. Unmatched junction bases numbered 3, after V lost 4 bases and J lost 4 bases. Germline V gene data show CDR1 as LNHDA and CDR2 as SQIVND (reference sequence). The CDR3 is made up of 14 amino acids. Filled out from reference TRBV19 and TRBJ1-5, the complete variable domain reads DGGITQSPKYLFRKEGQNVTLSCEQNLNHDAMYWYRQDPGQGLRLIYYSQIVNDFQKGDIAEGYSVSREKKESFPLTVTSAQKNPTAFYLCASSTTGDNQPQHFGDGTRLSIL.

The V call is TRBV6-5, the J call TRBJ1-1; 8 nucleotides match TRBD1. Germline loops: CDR1 MNHEY, CDR2 SVGAGI. The CDR3 runs to 13 residues. Losses at the gene ends were 0 bases for V and 8 bases for J; bases not matched to a gene: 2. CDR3 residues: CASSYSRTGEAFF. CDR3 nucleotide sequence: TGTGCCAGCAGTTACTCGAGGACAGGGGAAGCTTTCTTT.

The CDR3 loop reads CASSLGLAQRDTQYF. The CDR3 region has the DNA TGTGCCAGCAGCTTGGGCCTAGCGCAAAGAGATACGCAGTATTTT. The gene calls are TRBV11-3 and TRBJ2-3, with a possible D match to TRBD2 (6 bases). The CDR3 is 15 residues long. Germline lookup yields CDR1 SGHNT and CDR2 YENEEA. The germline V and J ends were trimmed by 3 bases and 5 bases, with 15 bases remaining between them.

The chain recombines TRBV6-2 or TRBV6-3 with TRBJ2-7; perhaps TRBD1 as D (7 bases). Germline values: CDR1 MNHEY, CDR2 SVGEGT. V was trimmed by 0 bases and J by 7 bases, leaving 10 bases between them. CDR3 length equals 13 residues. The CDR3 DNA sequence: TGTGCCAGCAGTTACTCGACAGGGAGGGAGCAGTACTTC. Translation gives CASSYSTGREQYF.

DNA of the CDR3: TGTGCCAGCAGGGCTAGTCAAGAGACCCAGTACTTC. This sequence encodes CASRASQETQYF. This chain joins TRBV2 and TRBJ2-5; D gene ambiguous. This CDR3 has 12 amino acids. With 6 bases removed from V and 2 bases from J, the gap between germline ends came to 7 bases. CDR1 is SNHLY, CDR2 FYNNEI, per germline. The variable domain in full, with the rest retrieved from reference TRBV2 and TRBJ2-5, is EPEVTQTPSHQVTQMGQEVILRCVPISNHLYFYWYRQILGQKVEFLVSFYNNEISEKSEIFDDQFSVERPDGSNFTLKIRSTKLEDSAMYFCASRASQETQYFGPGTRLLVL.

CDR3 nucleotides: TGTGCCACCAGTGATCACAGGGGTGAGGGTTGGAGCCGGAATCAAGAGACCCAGTACTTC. It specifies CATSDHRGEGWSRNQETQYF. The chain recombines TRBV24-1 with TRBJ2-5, with 7 nucleotides matching TRBD1. After removal of 3 bases from V and 2 bases from J, the junction contained 20 bases not matched to a gene. The CDR3 sequence is 20 residues long. Germline V CDR1 and CDR2: KGHDR, SFDVKD.

This sequence joins TRBV6-1 and TRBJ2-4, with D possibly called TRBD1 or TRBD2 (5 bases each). Trimming took 1 base from V and 3 from J, leaving 16 bases between them. CDR1 and CDR2 (germline): MNHNS, SASEGT. The length of the CDR3 is 17 residues. CDR3 sequence: CASSEGDAVMGKNIQYF. In DNA form, the CDR3 reads TGTGCCAGCAGTGAAGGGGACGCTGTTATGGGCAAAAACATTCAGTACTTC.

This clone was detected only once. J is TRBJ2-7 and V is TRBV9; D possibly matches TRBD1 or TRBD2 (7 bases each). The CDR3 has 14 amino acids. Trimming removed 0 bases at V and 5 bases at J, with 12 bases between. Germline V gene lookup returns CDR1 SGDLS and CDR2 YYNGEE. The CDR3 nucleotides are TGTGCCAGCAGCGTAGAGGCAGGGGGGGACGAGCAGTACTTC. Translated: CASSVEAGGDEQYF. The full variable domain, its missing parts supplied by reference TRBV9 and TRBJ2-7, is DSGVTQTPKHLITATGQRVTLRCSPRSGDLSVYWYQQSLDQGLQFLIQYYNGEERAKGNILERFSAQQFPDLHSELNLSSLELGDSALYFCASSVEAGGDEQYFGPGTRLTVT.

The sample holds one count of this clone. The CDR3 nucleotides are TGTGCCAGTAGTATAGCGGCGTTGGGCTACACCTTC. Amino acid sequence: CASSIAALGYTF. The chain employs TRBV19 and TRBJ1-2; no clear D. The CDR3 has 12 residues. The V and J ends lost 1 base and 8 bases respectively, with 8 bases between them. Germline CDR1 reads LNHDA; CDR2 reads SQIVND (reference sequence).

The J gene is TRBJ2-6, the V gene TRBV7-2; the match to TRBD1 covers 8 bases. Germline trimming cut 4 bases from V and 2 bases from J; bases unmatched to any gene: 10. The CDR3 loop spans 18 amino acids. Germline CDR1 reads SGHTA; CDR2 reads FQGNSA. The CDR3 nucleotides are TGTGCCAGCAGCTCAACGACAGGGGATTTCCCTGGGGCCAACGTCCTGACTTTC. It specifies CASSSTTGDFPGANVLTF.

This rearrangement joins TRBV5-4 to TRBJ1-2; D gene unclear. This CDR3 region has 14 residues. The V end lost 2 bases, the J end lost 2 bases, and 10 bases lay between the germline ends. Per germline, CDR1 SGHNT and CDR2 YYREEE (reference sequence). The CDR3 coding sequence is TGTGCCAGCAGCTTAGGCGGCCGAAACTATGGCTACACCTTC. Amino acids: CASSLGGRNYGYTF.